This T cell receptor (beta chain) was obtained from a study of cytomegalovirus exposure and HLA in healthy donors. Study findings and constraints: Most TCR sequences were seen very rarely across donors, but some public TCRs occurred in many. First-cohort TCR clusters tended to co-occur in the approximately 130 validation repertoires, a later analysis found. Cytomegalovirus association was assigned to under 200 TCR beta chains.

Concerning this clone: Its antigen is currently unknown.

The donors were members of the validation cohort comprising about 130 subjects, separate from the approximately 710-subject first cohort. The repertoire was sequenced with immunoSEQ multiplex PCR; TCRdb's copy has only in-frame clones and lacks some. This sample has 110,000 to 150,000 clones; 88% occur once, and the top ten carry over 6.5%. The CDR3 runs 14 residues. With 3 bases clipped from V and 7 bases from J, the junction kept 1 base outside the gene matches. The germline CDR1 and CDR2 sequences are MDHEN and SYDVKM. The rearrangement uses TRBV28 and TRBJ1-4, with 11 bases fitting TRBD1. The clonotype was recovered from a woman aged 18-29 years in good health and CMV-seropositive. The sample comprised PBMCs. DNA of the CDR3: TGTGCCAGCAGTTTGGACAGGGGGCGTGAAAAACTGTTTTTT. It encodes CASSLDRGREKLFF.